These 2 T cell receptor beta chains were all obtained from the same sample, sequenced in a study of cytomegalovirus exposure and HLA in healthy donors. 13 Jbeta primers and 60 Vbeta primers were used for the PCR. Repertoires were generated with immunoSEQ multiplex PCR, while TCRdb's copy carries only in-frame clones and drops some. The sample has approximately 120,000 clones; about four fifths are singletons. The sample taken for sequencing was PBMCs. Source of these receptors: a woman aged 35 to 49 in good health and CMV-seropositive.

The sample holds a few counts of this clone. The chain recombines TRBV7-8 with TRBJ2-3, with D possibly matching TRBD1 (6 bases). The CDR3 has 21 residues. CDR1 SGHVS and CDR2 FQNEAQ come from the germline V gene. Trimming removed 5 bases at V and 2 bases at J, with 32 bases between. This CDR3 reads CASSRAYYGQLPSHHTDTQYF. The DNA of the CDR3 is TGTGCCAGCAGCCGAGCTTATTACGGACAGCTCCCAAGTCACCACACAGATACGCAGTATTTT.

The V call is TRBV5-5, the J call TRBJ1-1; D may be TRBD1 (5 bases). V shed 0 bases and J shed 4 bases, with 10 bases lying between them. The CDR3 is 14 amino acids. Germline V gene data show CDR1 as SGHKS and CDR2 as YYEKEE (reference sequence). The CDR3 region has the DNA TGTGCCAGCAGCTTGGGGGGGGTTATCACTGAAGCTTTCTTT. Residues: CASSLGGVITEAFF.